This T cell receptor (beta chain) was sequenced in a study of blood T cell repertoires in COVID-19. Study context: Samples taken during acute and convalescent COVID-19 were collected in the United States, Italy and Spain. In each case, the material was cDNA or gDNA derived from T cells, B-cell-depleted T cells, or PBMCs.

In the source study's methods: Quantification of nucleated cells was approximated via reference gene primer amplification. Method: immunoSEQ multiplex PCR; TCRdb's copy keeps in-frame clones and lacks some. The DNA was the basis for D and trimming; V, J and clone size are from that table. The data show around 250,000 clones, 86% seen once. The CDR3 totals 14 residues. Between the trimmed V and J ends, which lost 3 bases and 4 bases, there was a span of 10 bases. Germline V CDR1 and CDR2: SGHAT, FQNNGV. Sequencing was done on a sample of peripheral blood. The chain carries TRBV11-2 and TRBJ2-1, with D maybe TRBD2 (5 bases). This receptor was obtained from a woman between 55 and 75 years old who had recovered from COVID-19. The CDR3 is CASSFRETYNEQFF. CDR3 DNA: TGTGCCAGCAGCTTCCGGGAAACATACAATGAGCAGTTCTTC.